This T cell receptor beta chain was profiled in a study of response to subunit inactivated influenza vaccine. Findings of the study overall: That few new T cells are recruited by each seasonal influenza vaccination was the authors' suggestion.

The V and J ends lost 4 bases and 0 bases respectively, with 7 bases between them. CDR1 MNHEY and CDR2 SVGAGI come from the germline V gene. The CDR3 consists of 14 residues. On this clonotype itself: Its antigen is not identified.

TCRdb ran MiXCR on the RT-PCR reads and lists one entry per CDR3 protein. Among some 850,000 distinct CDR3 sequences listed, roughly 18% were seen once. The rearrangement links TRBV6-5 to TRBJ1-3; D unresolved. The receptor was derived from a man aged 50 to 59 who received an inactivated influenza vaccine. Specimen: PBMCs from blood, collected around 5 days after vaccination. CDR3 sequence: CASSLQISGNTIYF. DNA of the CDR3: TGTGCCAGCAGTTTACAGATCTCTGGAAACACCATATATTTT.